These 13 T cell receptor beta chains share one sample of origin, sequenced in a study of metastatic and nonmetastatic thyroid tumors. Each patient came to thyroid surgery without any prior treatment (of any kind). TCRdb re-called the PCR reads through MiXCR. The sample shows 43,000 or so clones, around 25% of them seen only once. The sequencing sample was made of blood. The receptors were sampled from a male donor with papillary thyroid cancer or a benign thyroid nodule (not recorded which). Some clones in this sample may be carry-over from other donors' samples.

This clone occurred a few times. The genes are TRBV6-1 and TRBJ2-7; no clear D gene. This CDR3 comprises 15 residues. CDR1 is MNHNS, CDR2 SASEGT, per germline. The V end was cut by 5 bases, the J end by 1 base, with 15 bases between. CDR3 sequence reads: CASSPEAVGSYEQYF. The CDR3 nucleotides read TGTGCCAGCAGTCCCGAAGCTGTAGGTTCCTACGAGCAGTACTTC.

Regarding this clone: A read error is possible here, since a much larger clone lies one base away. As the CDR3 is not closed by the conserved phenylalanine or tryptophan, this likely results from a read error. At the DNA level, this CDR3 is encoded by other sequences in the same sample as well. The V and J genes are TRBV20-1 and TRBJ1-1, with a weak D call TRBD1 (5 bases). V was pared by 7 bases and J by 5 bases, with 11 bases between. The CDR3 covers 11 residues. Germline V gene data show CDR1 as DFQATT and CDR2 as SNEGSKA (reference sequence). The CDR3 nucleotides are TGCAGTGGTGGGGGAGTAACTGAAGCTTTCTCT. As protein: CSGGGVTEAFS.

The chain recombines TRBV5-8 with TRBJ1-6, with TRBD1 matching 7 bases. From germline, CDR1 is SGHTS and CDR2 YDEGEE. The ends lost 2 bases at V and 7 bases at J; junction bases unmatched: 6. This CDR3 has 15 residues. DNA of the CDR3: TGTGCCAGCAGCTTCGGACAGGCGACGAATTCACCCCTCCACTTT. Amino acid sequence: CASSFGQATNSPLHF.

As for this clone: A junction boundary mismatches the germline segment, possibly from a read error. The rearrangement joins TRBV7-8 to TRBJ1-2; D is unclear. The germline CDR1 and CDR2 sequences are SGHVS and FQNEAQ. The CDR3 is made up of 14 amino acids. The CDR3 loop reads CAGSFLRGGYGYTF. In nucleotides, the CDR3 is TGTGCCGGCAGCTTTCTTCGGGGAGGCTATGGCTACACCTTC.

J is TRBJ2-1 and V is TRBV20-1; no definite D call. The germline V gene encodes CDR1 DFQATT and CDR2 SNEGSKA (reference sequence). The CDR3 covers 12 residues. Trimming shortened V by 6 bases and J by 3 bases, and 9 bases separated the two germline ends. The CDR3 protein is CSAGGFYNEQFF. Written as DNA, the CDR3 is TGCAGTGCGGGCGGTTTCTACAATGAGCAGTTCTTC.

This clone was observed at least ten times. The CDR3 nucleotides are TGTGCCAGCAGCCTTGCGGATACCGGGGAGCAGTACTTC. Amino acids: CASSLADTGEQYF. The rearrangement links TRBV7-9 to TRBJ2-7; D not certain. The germline V and J ends were trimmed by 5 bases and 7 bases, with 15 bases remaining between them. CDR1 and CDR2 from the germline V gene are SEHNR and FQNEAQ (reference sequence). The CDR3 is 13 residues long.

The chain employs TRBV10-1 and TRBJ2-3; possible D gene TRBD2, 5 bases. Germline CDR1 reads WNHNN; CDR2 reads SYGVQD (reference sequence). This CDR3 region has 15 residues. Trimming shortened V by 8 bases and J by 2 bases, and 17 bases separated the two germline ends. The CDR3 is CASLRIATNTDTQYF. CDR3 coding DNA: TGCGCCAGCCTACGAATAGCGACGAACACAGATACGCAGTATTTT.

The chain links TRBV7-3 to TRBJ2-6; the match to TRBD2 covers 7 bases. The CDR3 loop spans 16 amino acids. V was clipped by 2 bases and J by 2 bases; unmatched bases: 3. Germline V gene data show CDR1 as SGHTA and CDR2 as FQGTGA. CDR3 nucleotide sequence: TGTGCCAGCAGCTTATCCGCGGGAGCTGGGGCCAACGTCCTGACTTTC. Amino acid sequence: CASSLSAGAGANVLTF. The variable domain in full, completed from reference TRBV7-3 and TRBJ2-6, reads GAGVSQTPSNKVTEKGKYVELRCDPISGHTALYWYRQSLGQGPEFLIYFQGTGAADDSGLPNDRFFAVRPEGSVSTLKIQRTERGDSAVYLCASSLSAGAGANVLTFGAGSRLTVL.

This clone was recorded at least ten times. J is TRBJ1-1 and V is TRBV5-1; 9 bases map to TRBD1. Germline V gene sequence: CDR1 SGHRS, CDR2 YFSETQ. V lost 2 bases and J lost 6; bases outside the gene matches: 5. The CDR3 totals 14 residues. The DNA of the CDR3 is TGCGCCAGCAGCTTAGGGACAGGGATGGCTGAAGCTTTCTTT. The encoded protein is CASSLGTGMAEAFF.

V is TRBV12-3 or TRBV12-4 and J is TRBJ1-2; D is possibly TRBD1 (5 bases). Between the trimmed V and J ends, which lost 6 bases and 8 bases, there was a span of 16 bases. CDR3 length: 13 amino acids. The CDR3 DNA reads TGTGCCAGCAGCGACAGTAACGTTGCGGGCTACACCTTC. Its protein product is CASSDSNVAGYTF.

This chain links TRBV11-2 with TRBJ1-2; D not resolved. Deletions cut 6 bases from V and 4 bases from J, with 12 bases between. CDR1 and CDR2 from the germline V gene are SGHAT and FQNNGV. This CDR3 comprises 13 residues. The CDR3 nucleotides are TGTGCCAGCAGTTCCGGATGGATCTATGGCTACACCTTC. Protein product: CASSSGWIYGYTF.

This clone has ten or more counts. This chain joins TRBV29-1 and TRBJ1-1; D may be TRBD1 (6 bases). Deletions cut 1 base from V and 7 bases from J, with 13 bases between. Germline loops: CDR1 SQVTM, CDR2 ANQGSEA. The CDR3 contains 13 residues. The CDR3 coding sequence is TGCAGCGTTGAAGGAGGACAGCAATATGAAGCTTTCTTT. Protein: CSVEGGQQYEAFF.

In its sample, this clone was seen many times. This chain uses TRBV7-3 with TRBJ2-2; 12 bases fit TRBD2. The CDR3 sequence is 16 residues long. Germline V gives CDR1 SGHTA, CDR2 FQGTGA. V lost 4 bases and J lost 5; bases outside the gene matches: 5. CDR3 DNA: TGTGCCAGCAGCTCCGGACTAGCGGGGTGGACCGGGGAGCTGTTTTTT. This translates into CASSSGLAGWTGELFF.